This is a list of T cell receptor beta chains from one sample in a study of graft-versus-host responses after intestinal transplantation. For these receptors, no antigen is known. The protocol was immunoSEQ multiplex PCR, while the TCRdb copy is restricted to in-frame clones and leaves out a portion. The table lists just under 90,000 clones, 75% to 90% of them singletons. Sequences were derived from unstimulated CD8+ T cells sorted from spleen or lymph node cells, sampled before intestinal transplant. The receptors were sampled from a human donor who received an intestinal transplant. The conserved cysteine and the conserved F or W are not part of the CDR3 here. A D gene is named only where the DNA matches it firmly.

D gene	J gene	V gene	CDR3 protein
-	TRBJ1-1	TRBV5-1	ASSLTMNTEAF
TRBD2	TRBJ2-3	TRBV28	ASSPAGGLGPSTDTQY
TRBD1	TRBJ2-5	TRBV10-2	ASTSQQGWETQY
-	TRBJ2-5	TRBV6-5	ASSFSGTQETQY
-	TRBJ1-1	TRBV5-4	ASTHGTEAF
-	TRBJ1-6	TRBV6-1	ASTKGPYNSPLH
TRBD2	TRBJ2-3	TRBV27	ASSLLAPGGRATDTQY
-	TRBJ2-3	TRBV7-3	ASSLEAGRDTQY
TRBD1	TRBJ1-3	TRBV7-9	ASSDPDRIAGNTIY
-	TRBJ1-5	TRBV28	ASSLYGDQPQH
TRBD1	TRBJ2-7	TRBV6-5	ASSYSGTAYEQY
-	TRBJ2-3	TRBV25-1	ASTQGDYDTQY
TRBD2	TRBJ2-3	TRBV13	ASSLEWRGGTDTQY
-	TRBJ2-1	TRBV10-1	ASSERFGLGSYNEQF
TRBD1	TRBJ2-3	TRBV6-5	ASSTPGQGTDTQY
TRBD2	TRBJ2-5	TRBV9	ASSQGGGSGETQY
-	TRBJ2-5	TRBV25-1	ASSLRTARSETQY
-	TRBJ1-5	TRBV7-9	ASSGEGGTLQPQH
-	TRBJ1-5	TRBV15	ATSRDLGPNQPQH
-	TRBJ2-7	TRBV7-9	ASSLGRGSYEQY
-	TRBJ2-5	TRBV6-5	ASSKGGQETQY
-	TRBJ1-4	TRBV7-2	ASSLVGGVTLGEKLF
-	TRBJ2-7	TRBV6-9	ASSYGDSSYEQY
-	TRBJ2-4	TRBV11-2	ASSGSGLNIQY
TRBD1	TRBJ1-2	TRBV5-4	ASSPYPDRGINQGYT
-	TRBJ1-3	TRBV11-2	ASSLNDRPADTIY
-	TRBJ2-6	TRBV4-1	ASSQDRVSGANVLT
TRBD2	TRBJ2-3	TRBV10-2	ASSLLAGAGD
TRBD1	TRBJ1-2	TRBV9	ASSDPRDGGTGHNYGYT
-	TRBJ2-7	TRBV5-3	ARSLWTPGAGYYYEQY
-	TRBJ2-6	TRBV5-6	ASSLVAGANVLT
TRBD1	TRBJ2-1	TRBV30	AWSVGTGGGSSYNEQF
-	TRBJ1-6	TRBV4-1	ASSQEGYKDSPLH
-	TRBJ2-7	TRBV7-4	ASSVRQGRDEQY
TRBD2	TRBJ2-5	TRBV28	ASSLVIPGGGQGQETQY
TRBD2	TRBJ2-7	TRBV7-2	ASSSLAGGPREQY
-	TRBJ2-1	TRBV7-3	ASSKGSGRGNEQF
TRBD1	TRBJ2-7	TRBV5-6	ASSLPRDREYEQY
TRBD2	TRBJ2-3	TRBV13	ASSRTRASTDTQY
TRBD1	TRBJ2-5	TRBV15	ATSRAAQGEETQY
-	TRBJ2-3	TRBV27	ASSFTSPPATDTQY
-	TRBJ2-7	TRBV6-5	ASSYGAGAYEQY
-	TRBJ1-1	TRBV27	ASSSLGGMNTEAF
-	TRBJ2-7	TRBV2	ASAMFEQY
TRBD2	TRBJ2-5	TRBV6-5	ASSGLAGRVETQY
TRBD2	TRBJ2-7	TRBV11-2	ASSFRLAGDPSYEQY
-	TRBJ2-1	TRBV19	ASSPVWIGESSYNEQF
-	TRBJ1-1	TRBV7-9	ASRTGNTEAF
-	TRBJ1-5	TRBV7-6	ASSLAEGGNQPQH
TRBD2	TRBJ2-1	TRBV6-5	ASSYSTGGSYNEQF
-	TRBJ1-1	TRBV19	ASTNSPNTEAF
-	TRBJ2-7	TRBV27	ASSWGYEQY
-	TRBJ1-6	TRBV9	ASSILQGWNSPLH
-	TRBJ1-1	TRBV5-4	ASSFGRESDEAF
-	TRBJ2-7	TRBV2	ASSEMAYEQY
-	TRBJ1-3	TRBV25-1	ASSDMIFMPPGNTIY